This T cell receptor (beta chain) emerged from a study of cytomegalovirus exposure and HLA in healthy donors. This PCR relied on a set of 60 Vbeta primers and 13 Jbeta primers. Clones were sequenced by immunoSEQ multiplex PCR, and TCRdb holds only the in-frame ones, with some missing. In the table there are about 89,000 clones, roughly three quarters of which are singletons. J lost 8 bases, V lost 3 bases, and 8 bases had no gene match. Germline V gene lookup returns CDR1 LNHDA and CDR2 SQIVND (reference sequence). The CDR3 extends over 15 amino acids. The rearrangement uses TRBV19 and TRBJ1-4; TRBD1 matches at 8 bases. Sequenced: PBMCs. This receptor was taken from a man aged 25-45 years in good health and CMV-seronegative. Written as DNA, the CDR3 is TGTGCCAGTAGTATCGCCCAGGGGGCAGGCGAAAAACTGTTTTTT. Encoded protein: CASSIAQGAGEKLFF. The whole variable domain, remainder taken from reference TRBV19 and TRBJ1-4, is DGGITQSPKYLFRKEGQNVTLSCEQNLNHDAMYWYRQDPGQGLRLIYYSQIVNDFQKGDIAEGYSVSREKKESFPLTVTSAQKNPTAFYLCASSIAQGAGEKLFFGSGTQLSVL.